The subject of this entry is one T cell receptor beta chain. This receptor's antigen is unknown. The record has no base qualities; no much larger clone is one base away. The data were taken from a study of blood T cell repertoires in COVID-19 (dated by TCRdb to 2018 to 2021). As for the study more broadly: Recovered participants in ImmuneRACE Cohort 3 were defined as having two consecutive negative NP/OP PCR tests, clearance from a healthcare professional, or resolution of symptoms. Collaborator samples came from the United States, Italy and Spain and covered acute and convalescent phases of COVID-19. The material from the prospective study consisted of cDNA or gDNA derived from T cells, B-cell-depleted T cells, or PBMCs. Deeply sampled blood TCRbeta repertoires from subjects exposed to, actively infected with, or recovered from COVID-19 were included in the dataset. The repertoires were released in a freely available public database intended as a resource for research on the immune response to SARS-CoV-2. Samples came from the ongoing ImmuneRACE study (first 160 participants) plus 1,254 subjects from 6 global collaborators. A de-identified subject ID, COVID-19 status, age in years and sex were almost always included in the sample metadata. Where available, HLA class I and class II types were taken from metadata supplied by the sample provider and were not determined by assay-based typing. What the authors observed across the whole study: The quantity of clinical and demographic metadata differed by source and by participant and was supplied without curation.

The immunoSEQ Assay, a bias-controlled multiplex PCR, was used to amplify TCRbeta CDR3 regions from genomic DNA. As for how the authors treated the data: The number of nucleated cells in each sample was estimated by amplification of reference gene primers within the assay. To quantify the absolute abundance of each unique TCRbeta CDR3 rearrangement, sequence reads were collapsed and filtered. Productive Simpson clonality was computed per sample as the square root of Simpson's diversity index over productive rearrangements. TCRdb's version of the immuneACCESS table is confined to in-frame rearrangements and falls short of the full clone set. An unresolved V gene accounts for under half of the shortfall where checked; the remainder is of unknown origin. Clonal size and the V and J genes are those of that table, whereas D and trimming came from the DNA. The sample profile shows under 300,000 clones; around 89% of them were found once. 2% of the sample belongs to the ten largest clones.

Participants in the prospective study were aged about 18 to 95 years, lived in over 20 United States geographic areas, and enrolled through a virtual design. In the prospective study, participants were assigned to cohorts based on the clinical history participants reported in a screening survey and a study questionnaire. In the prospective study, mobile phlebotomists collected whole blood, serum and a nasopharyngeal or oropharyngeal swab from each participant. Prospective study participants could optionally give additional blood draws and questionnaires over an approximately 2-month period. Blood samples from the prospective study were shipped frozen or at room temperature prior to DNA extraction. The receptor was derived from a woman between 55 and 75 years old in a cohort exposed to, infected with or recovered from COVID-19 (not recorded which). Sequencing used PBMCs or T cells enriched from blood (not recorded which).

CDR3 reads: CASSFLAGGRGETQYF. The nucleotide sequence is TGTGCCAGCAGCTTTCTAGCGGGAGGCCGAGGAGAGACCCAGTACTTC. This chain joins TRBV5-5 to TRBJ2-5; the junction holds 11 bases that match TRBD2. The germline V gene (reference sequence) yields SGHKS for CDR1 and YYEKEE for CDR2. CDR3 length: 16 amino acids, cysteine to phenylalanine. Of all the DNA, just the CDR3 is kept, 48 bases in frame from base 1. Ends trimmed: V by 2 bases, J by 4 bases; bases unmatched to a gene: 7.